One sample yielded the 24 T cell receptor beta chains listed below, sequenced in a study of tumor-infiltrating lymphocytes in localized non-small cell lung cancer. The protocol was immunoSEQ multiplex PCR, while the TCRdb copy is restricted to in-frame clones and leaves out a portion. The data hold about 16,000 clones, with around 63% observed a single time. Sequenced: lung tumor tissue. The receptor set was obtained from a human donor with non-small cell lung cancer.

The chain couples TRBV30 to TRBJ1-2; tentatively, D is TRBD1 (6 bases). The CDR3 is 12 amino acids. Germline V gives CDR1 GTSNPN, CDR2 SVGIG (reference sequence). V was shortened by 2 bases and J by 8 bases, with 12 bases between the two germline ends. CDR3 DNA sequence: TGTGCCTGGAGTCGGGACACTCGCGGCTACACCTTC. Amino acid sequence: CAWSRDTRGYTF.

The chain has TRBV5-1 and TRBJ1-2; D unresolved. Trimming took 4 bases from V and 7 from J, leaving 23 bases between them. This CDR3 has 16 residues. CDR1 is SGHRS and CDR2 is YFSETQ in the germline V gene. The CDR3 spells CASSRFPGPFFAGYTF. The CDR3 DNA reads TGCGCCAGCAGCCGTTTTCCGGGTCCATTTTTCGCTGGCTACACCTTC.

This clone was detected a few times. This chain joins TRBV4-3 and TRBJ1-1; tentative D call: TRBD1 (5 bases). CDR1 and CDR2 from the germline V gene are LGHNA and YSLEER. With 2 bases removed from V and 5 bases from J, the gap between germline ends came to 12 bases. The length of the CDR3 is 14 residues. DNA for the CDR3: TGCGCCAGCAGCCAACGGGACGGTGAGACTGAAGCTTTCTTT. As protein: CASSQRDGETEAFF.

For the CDR3, the DNA is TGTGCCAGCAGCGCTAGGGGGAGCTATGAGCAGTTCTTC. As protein: CASSARGSYEQFF. V gene TRBV11-1 combines with J gene TRBJ2-1; D is possibly TRBD1 (6 bases). CDR3 length: 13 amino acids. CDR1 SGHAT and CDR2 FQDESV come from the germline V gene (reference sequence). V gave up 5 bases and J gave up 8 bases, with 13 bases separating them.

This chain connects TRBV28 to TRBJ1-2, with D perhaps TRBD1 (5 bases). The length of the CDR3 is 13 residues. The germline V gene encodes CDR1 MDHEN and CDR2 SYDVKM. Trimming took off 5 bases at V and 3 bases at J, with 10 bases between the two ends. CDR3 sequence (DNA): TGTGCCAGCAGTCCGGGGGGTTACTATGGCTACACCTTC. Residues: CASSPGGYYGYTF.

The rearrangement joins TRBV5-1 to TRBJ2-1, with 10 bases that match TRBD2. This CDR3 region has 17 residues. The V and J ends lost 1 base and 4 bases, in that order; junction bases with no gene match: 8. In germline, CDR1 is SGHRS, CDR2 YFSETQ. The CDR3 DNA reads TGCGCCAGCAGCTTGAATTCTCAGCGGGGGGGATACAATGAGCAGTTCTTC. Its translation is CASSLNSQRGGYNEQFF.

V gene TRBV27 combines with J gene TRBJ1-2; D ambiguous. The CDR3 consists of 14 residues. V lost 2 bases and J 7 bases, leaving 14 bases between the germline ends. CDR1 is MNHEY and CDR2 is SMNVEV in the germline V gene (reference sequence). The CDR3 DNA reads TGTGCCAGCAGTTTAGGGCCTCCTGGTGGTGGCTACACCTTC. Its translation: CASSLGPPGGGYTF.

The rearrangement joins TRBV19 to TRBJ2-7, with 8 bases that match TRBD1. Per germline, CDR1 LNHDA and CDR2 SQIVND (reference sequence). The CDR3 is 14 residues long. V lost 5 bases, J lost 2 bases, and 5 bases stayed unmatched. The CDR3 protein is CASSVDRATYEQYF. CDR3 nucleotide sequence: TGTGCCAGTAGTGTGGACAGGGCCACCTACGAGCAGTACTTC.

A few counts support this clone. The rearrangement joins TRBV9 to TRBJ2-1; 7 bases agree with TRBD2. CDR1 SGDLS and CDR2 YYNGEE come from the germline V gene. The CDR3 contains 14 residues. The V segment lost 4 bases and the J segment 7 bases; nucleotides outside the gene matches: 8. The CDR3 region is CASSSSGEGNEQFF. The CDR3 nucleotides read TGTGCCAGCAGCTCCAGCGGGGAGGGGAATGAGCAGTTCTTC.

The chain has TRBV4-1 and TRBJ1-4; 7 nucleotides agree with TRBD1. This CDR3 has 15 amino acids. Germline assignment: CDR1 MGHRA and CDR2 YSYEKL. V shed 4 bases and J 7 bases; nucleotides not matched to a gene: 9. The CDR3 region is CASSRTTGELEKLFF. The CDR3 DNA reads as TGCGCCAGCAGCCGAACCACAGGGGAACTTGAAAAACTGTTTTTT.

This chain uses TRBV29-1 with TRBJ2-7; D is undetermined. Deletions cut 2 bases from V and 3 bases from J, with 11 bases between. Germline CDR1 is SQVTM and CDR2 is ANQGSEA. The CDR3 is made up of 13 amino acids. CDR3 nucleotides: TGCAGCGTTGAAATGGGCGGACGCTACGAGCAGTACTTC. Its protein product is CSVEMGGRYEQYF.

The rearrangement links TRBV30 to TRBJ2-5; D ambiguous. From germline, CDR1 is GTSNPN and CDR2 SVGIG (reference sequence). V was pared by 1 base and J by 0 bases, with 9 bases between. The CDR3 extends over 14 amino acids. CDR3 sequence reads: CAWSDGRNQETQYF. For the CDR3, the DNA is TGTGCCTGGAGTGATGGACGGAACCAAGAGACCCAGTACTTC. The variable domain in full, with the rest retrieved from reference TRBV30 and TRBJ2-5, is SQTIHQWPATLVQPVGSPLSLECTVEGTSNPNLYWYRQAAGRGLQLLFYSVGIGQISSEVPQNLSASRPQDRQFILSSKKLLLSDSGFYLCAWSDGRNQETQYFGPGTRLLVL.

This chain joins TRBV5-1 and TRBJ2-5; D is tentatively TRBD1 or TRBD2 (5 bases each). The CDR3 length is 15 residues. The ends were cut back, 1 base at V and 5 bases at J, with 15 bases in the middle. Germline CDR1 and CDR2: SGHRS and YFSETQ. The CDR3 reads CASSLSRAEGETQYF. CDR3 nucleotides: TGCGCCAGCAGCTTGAGCAGGGCAGAGGGGGAGACCCAGTACTTC.

CDR3 coding DNA: TGTGCCAGCAGCCGAGGCGGGGGTGACTACAATGAGCAGTTCTTC. This codes for CASSRGGGDYNEQFF. The chain joins TRBV6-4 to TRBJ2-1; 7 nucleotides match TRBD2. The CDR3 totals 15 residues. With V trimmed by 6 bases and J by 3 bases, 8 bases remained unmatched. Germline values: CDR1 MRHNA, CDR2 SNTAGT.

The chain couples TRBV11-3 to TRBJ2-4, with a weak D call TRBD1 (7 bases). The ends were cut back, 0 bases at V and 1 base at J, with 16 bases in the middle. The CDR3 contains 18 residues. CDR1 and CDR2 (germline): SGHNT, YENEEA. The CDR3 sequence: CASSLEQGGSQAKNIQYF. The CDR3 nucleotides are TGTGCCAGCAGCTTAGAGCAGGGGGGATCTCAGGCCAAAAACATTCAGTACTTC. Using reference TRBV11-3 and TRBJ2-4 for the parts outside the CDR3, the full variable domain is EAGVVQSPRYKIIEKKQPVAFWCNPISGHNTLYWYLQNLGQGPELLIRYENEEAVDDSQLPKDRFSAERLKGVDSTLKIQPAELGDSAVYLCASSLEQGGSQAKNIQYFGAGTRLSVL.

This chain links TRBV7-9 with TRBJ2-7; 8 nucleotides line up with TRBD2. The CDR3 runs to 13 residues. CDR1 and CDR2 (germline): SEHNR, FQNEAQ (reference sequence). V lost 5 bases to trimming and J lost 6 bases; unmatched junction nucleotides: 6. The CDR3 sequence: CASSIGLAGEQYF. Here the CDR3 DNA reads TGTGCCAGCAGCATTGGACTAGCTGGCGAGCAGTACTTC.

The chain carries TRBV11-2 and TRBJ2-3, with 10 bases that match TRBD1. The germline gives CDR1 SGHAT, CDR2 FQNNGV. This CDR3 contains 16 residues. V was clipped by 5 bases and J by 2 bases; unmatched bases: 7. The CDR3 here is CASSPRQGASTDTQYF. CDR3 nucleotides: TGTGCCAGCAGCCCCCGACAGGGGGCATCCACAGATACGCAGTATTTT.

This clone was detected only a few times. The chain couples TRBV6-5 to TRBJ1-1; 8 bases align to TRBD1. The CDR3 is made up of 14 amino acids. Germline assignment: CDR1 MNHEY and CDR2 SVGAGI. Germline trimming cut 4 bases from V and 9 bases from J; bases unmatched to any gene: 10. DNA for the CDR3: TGTGCCAGCAGTTCGGACAGGGAACACGTTCAAGCTTTCTTT. Its protein product is CASSSDREHVQAFF.

The V gene is TRBV19, the J gene TRBJ1-5, with 7 nucleotides matching TRBD1. After removal of 3 bases from V and 3 bases from J, the junction contained 5 bases not matched to a gene. The length of the CDR3 is 15 residues. Per the germline V gene, CDR1 is LNHDA and CDR2 is SQIVND (reference sequence). This chain's CDR3 is CASSIQGTDNQPQHF. For the CDR3, the DNA is TGTGCCAGTAGTATCCAGGGGACAGACAATCAGCCCCAGCATTTT.

The table lists this clone with a count of one. The chain joins TRBV7-3 to TRBJ2-2; no clear D gene. The CDR3 extends over 16 amino acids. V dropped 3 bases and J dropped 4 bases, with 15 bases sitting between them. Germline V lookup: CDR1 SGHTA, CDR2 FQGTGA. The CDR3 spells CASSFTNVIGTGELFF. The CDR3 DNA reads TGTGCCAGCAGCTTCACGAACGTTATAGGCACCGGGGAGCTGTTTTTT.

This clone has only a few counts. This chain uses TRBV30 with TRBJ1-1, with 7 bases that match TRBD1. The CDR3 is 13 amino acids. J lost 1 base, V lost 8 bases, and 7 bases had no gene match. Germline V gene sequence: CDR1 GTSNPN, CDR2 SVGIG (reference sequence). CDR3 coding DNA: TGTGCCACTCGGACAGGACAGAACACTGAAGCTTTCTTT. Amino acid sequence: CATRTGQNTEAFF.

The V call is TRBV19, the J call TRBJ2-2; a possible D gene is TRBD2 (6 bases). V was shortened by 8 bases and J by 5 bases, with 12 bases between the two germline ends. The CDR3 runs to 13 residues. Germline values: CDR1 LNHDA, CDR2 SQIVND (reference sequence). The CDR3 region is CASVGRVTGELFF. The CDR3 DNA follows: TGTGCCAGTGTCGGGAGAGTTACCGGGGAGCTGTTTTTT.

This chain links TRBV28 with TRBJ1-4; D gene ambiguous. Germline CDR1 reads MDHEN; CDR2 reads SYDVKM. The CDR3 spans 9 residues. The V end was cut by 2 bases, the J end by 13 bases, with 2 bases between. CDR3 bases: TGTGCCAGCAGTTTAAGACTGTTTTTT. Its protein product is CASSLRLFF.

A note on this clone: The sample holds other DNA sequences that translate to the same CDR3. V gene TRBV30 combines with J gene TRBJ2-1, with 12 bases that match TRBD2. The V and J ends lost 4 bases and 4 bases, in that order; junction bases with no gene match: 2. In germline, CDR1 is GTSNPN, CDR2 SVGIG (reference sequence). The CDR3 has 14 amino acids. In DNA, the CDR3 is TGTGCCTGGACCGGACTAGCGGGGTACAATGAGCAGTTCTTC. Translating gives CAWTGLAGYNEQFF.